The following is a TCR beta chain sequence with its context. The antigen remains undetermined. Germline V gives CDR1 SEHNR, CDR2 FQNEAQ (reference sequence). Trimming stripped 5 bases from V and 0 bases from J, with 17 bases between. The CDR3 is 17 residues long. These data originate in a study of T cell responses to AZD1222 COVID-19 vaccine. Findings and caveats of the study: Repertoires were obtained solely post-peak T cell response.

Repertoires were generated with immunoSEQ multiplex PCR, while TCRdb's copy carries only in-frame clones and drops some. The table includes approximately 100,000 clones, approximately 90% detected once. The V call is TRBV7-9, the J call TRBJ1-3, with unresolved D. This clonotype was sampled from an adult in good health. Material: peripheral blood, obtained on day 0 of AZD1222 vaccination. The CDR3 region is CASSPLTQLSSGNTIYF. The CDR3 DNA reads as TGTGCCAGCAGCCCCCTTACACAGCTTAGCTCTGGAAACACCATATATTTT. Looking up the rest from reference TRBV7-9 and TRBJ1-3 gives the full variable domain: DTGVSQNPRHKITKRGQNVTFRCDPISEHNRLYWYRQTLGQGPEFLTYFQNEAQLEKSRLLSDRFSAERPKGSFSTLEIQRTEQGDSAMYLCASSPLTQLSSGNTIYFGEGSWLTVV.